This T cell receptor (beta chain) was captured by sequencing in a study of shared clonotypes between healthy human individuals. Whole-study context: Each donor had three CD4 naive, three CD4 memory, two CD8 naive and one CD8 memory plate.

CDR3 length: 15 amino acids. Germline V CDR1 and CDR2: MNHNS, SASEGT. V dropped 5 bases and J dropped 1 base, with 12 bases sitting between them. TCRdb keeps only in-frame clones here, not all; method: immunoSEQ multiplex PCR. Of millions of clones in the sample, 85% to 95% were seen once. This TCR was sampled from a man aged 18 to 29 in good health. Some clones in this sample may be carry-over from other donors' samples. The chain combines TRBV6-1 with TRBJ1-3, with D maybe TRBD1 (5 bases). Sequences were obtained from naive CD4+ T cells from PBMCs. Subset here: CD45RA+ positively selected. The CDR3 DNA is TGTGCCAGCAGTAGGGACGGGGGTTCTGGAAACACCATATATTTT. Translated: CASSRDGGSGNTIYF.